Each of the 17 T cell receptor beta chains below was sequenced from the same sample in a study of Graves' ophthalmopathy and Graves' hyperthyroidism. Amplified material comprised TCR beta CDR3 regions derived from RNA transcripts. HTBI-primed RT-PCR formed the first round, and a multiplex PCR formed the second. Via MiXCR, TCRdb re-called the multiplex PCR reads, giving one row per CDR3 protein. Among roughly 1.1 million distinct CDR3 sequences listed, around a third were seen once. The source material was peripheral blood or thyroid tissue (not recorded which). The receptors were gathered from an adult man with Graves' hyperthyroidism.

The sample holds many counts of this clonotype. J is TRBJ2-7 and V is TRBV5-1; D may be TRBD1 (5 bases). Germline V gene data show CDR1 as SGHRS and CDR2 as YFSETQ. Trimming took off 4 bases at V and 0 bases at J, with 11 bases between the two ends. The CDR3 covers 14 residues. CDR3 region: CASSQTGTSYEQYF. CDR3 nucleotides: TGCGCCAGCAGCCAAACAGGTACCTCCTACGAGCAGTACTTC.

This chain joins TRBV28 and TRBJ2-5, with D hard to call. The CDR3 runs to 13 residues. Trimming removed 9 bases at V and 1 base at J, with 12 bases between. The germline CDR1 and CDR2 sequences are MDHEN and SYDVKM. The CDR3 coding sequence is TGTGCCAGGCAGGCCGACGTCCAAGAGACCCAGTACTTC. It specifies CARQADVQETQYF.

About this clonotype itself: Possible read error: a much larger clone is one base away. The chain combines TRBV5-6 with TRBJ1-1; no clear D gene. CDR1 and CDR2 from the germline V gene are SGHDT and YYEEEE. This CDR3 is built from 12 residues. CDR3 DNA sequence: TGTGCCGGCAGCTTTGGGCACACTGAAGCTTTCTTT. As protein: CAGSFGHTEAFF.

This clonotype has at least ten counts. The rearrangement joins TRBV6-5 to TRBJ2-5, with no clear D. Germline V gene lookup returns CDR1 MNHEY and CDR2 SVGAGI. The V gene lost 3 bases and the J gene lost 4 bases, with 6 bases spanning the gap. The length of the CDR3 is 12 residues. The DNA of the CDR3 is TGTGCCAGCAGTTATGGAGCAGAGACCCAGTACTTC. This gives the protein CASSYGAETQYF.

The V call is TRBV27, the J call TRBJ2-5, with D perhaps matching TRBD1 (5 bases). V was pared by 6 bases and J by 1 base, with 9 bases between. CDR3 length: 13 amino acids. Germline CDR1 is MNHEY and CDR2 is SMNVEV (reference sequence). CDR3 nucleotide sequence: TGTGCCAGCAGAGACAGTTCCCAAGAGACCCAGTACTTC. This gives the protein CASRDSSQETQYF.

V and J are TRBV29-1 and TRBJ2-7, with D perhaps given as TRBD1 or TRBD2 (7 bases each). V gave up 4 bases and J gave up 2 bases, with 18 bases separating them. The germline V gene has CDR1 SQVTM and CDR2 ANQGSEA. The CDR3 length is 15 residues. The CDR3, as DNA: TGCAGCGTTGGGGCAGGGGGGGGGCACCCCTACGAGCAGTACTTC. It encodes CSVGAGGGHPYEQYF.

This clonotype showed up just a few times. This sequence joins TRBV3-1 and TRBJ2-5; 8 bases fit TRBD1. This CDR3 contains 15 residues. Trimming cost V 1 base and J 7 bases; bases outside gene matches: 8. Germline V gene data show CDR1 as LGHDT and CDR2 as YNNKEL (reference sequence). The CDR3 spells CASSQGAGGAGTQYF. CDR3 DNA sequence: TGTGCCAGCAGCCAAGGAGCAGGGGGCGCAGGGACCCAGTACTTC.

This clonotype was picked up a small number of times. The J gene is TRBJ2-5, the V gene TRBV28, with TRBD1 matching 12 bases. Germline-derived CDR1 and CDR2 are MDHEN and SYDVKM. This CDR3 comprises 16 residues. V was pared by 5 bases and J by 4 bases, with 8 bases of the junction left unmatched. The chain's CDR3 is CASSPHPGQGAETQYF. CDR3 sequence (DNA): TGTGCCAGCAGTCCTCATCCGGGACAGGGGGCAGAGACCCAGTACTTC.

The rearrangement links TRBV7-2 to TRBJ1-2; tentative D call: TRBD1 (5 bases). V lost 3 bases to trimming and J lost 8 bases, with 16 bases between them. The CDR3 runs 14 residues. Germline V lookup: CDR1 SGHTA, CDR2 FQGNSA. Written as DNA, the CDR3 is TGTGCCAGCAGCTTTTTCGAGGGTCGGGGCGGCTACACCTTC. It encodes CASSFFEGRGGYTF.

This clonotype has just a few counts. The chain is built from TRBV20-1 and TRBJ1-1, with unresolved D. Looked up from germline, CDR1 is DFQATT and CDR2 is SNEGSKA (reference sequence). V lost 1 base and J 3 bases, leaving 9 bases between the germline ends. This CDR3 spans 13 amino acids. CDR3 residues: CSARATWDTEAFF. As DNA, the CDR3 is TGCAGTGCTAGAGCCACATGGGACACTGAAGCTTTCTTT.

The V gene is TRBV25-1, the J gene TRBJ2-7; possibly TRBD1 for D (6 bases). Germline V lookup: CDR1 MGHDK, CDR2 SYGVNS. This CDR3 region has 17 residues. V lost 6 bases and J lost 2, with 23 bases in between. The CDR3 DNA reads as TGTGCCAGCAGCCAGGCCCACAGGGATCACCTTACCTACGAGCAGTACTTC. Protein product: CASSQAHRDHLTYEQYF.

This chain uses TRBV29-1 with TRBJ1-4; the D gene is possibly TRBD1 (5 bases). V lost 7 bases to trimming and J lost 7 bases, with 13 bases between them. In germline, CDR1 is SQVTM, CDR2 ANQGSEA. The CDR3 has 12 residues. CDR3 sequence (DNA): TGCAGCGGAAGGAGGGGCGTTGAAAAACTGTTTTTT. It encodes CSGRRGVEKLFF.

In the case of this clonotype: A read error may explain this, as a much larger clone is one base away. The CDR3 loop reads CASSQVLTGQETQFF. In DNA form, the CDR3 reads TGCGCCAGCAGCCAAGTGTTGACAGGACAAGAGACCCAGTTCTTC. This sequence joins TRBV4-1 and TRBJ2-5, with D perhaps TRBD1 (6 bases). The end of the DNA fits TRBJ2-1 better, so the J call may be wrong. The CDR3 contains 15 residues. Germline loops: CDR1 MGHRA, CDR2 YSYEKL.

V gene TRBV7-2 combines with J gene TRBJ1-2; TRBD1 matches 7 bases. Unmatched junction bases numbered 7, after V lost 5 bases and J lost 7 bases. Germline CDR1 and CDR2: SGHTA and FQGNSA. This CDR3 spans 13 amino acids. CDR3 sequence reads: CASSPTGTRGYTF. The CDR3, as DNA: TGTGCCAGCAGCCCGACAGGGACGCGTGGCTACACCTTC.

As regards this clonotype: The junction does not match germline at one end; this may be a read error. The chain couples TRBV10-3 to TRBJ2-3, with 7 positions matching TRBD2. The CDR3 spans 12 residues. In germline, CDR1 is ENHRY, CDR2 SYGVKD. The CDR3 DNA follows: TGTGCCATCAGTGAGGCATTGGGAGCGGGGAGCTTT. Protein sequence: CAISEALGAGSF.

This clonotype was seen a handful of times. The CDR3 region is CAIADRGDTEAFF. The CDR3 DNA is TGTGCCATCGCGGACCGGGGGGACACTGAAGCTTTCTTT. This chain joins TRBV10-3 and TRBJ1-1, with TRBD1 as a possible D gene (5 bases). Trimming pared 8 bases from V and 3 bases from J, leaving 13 bases between. Germline CDR1 and CDR2: ENHRY and SYGVKD. This CDR3 region has 13 residues.

This clonotype has ten or more counts. CDR3 coding DNA: TGCAGCGTTGTCGGGACAGGCGGGAACGAGCAGTACTTC. Protein sequence: CSVVGTGGNEQYF. The chain combines TRBV29-1 with TRBJ2-7; 8 positions match TRBD1. From germline, CDR1 is SQVTM and CDR2 ANQGSEA. Germline trimming cut 4 bases from V and 5 bases from J; bases unmatched to any gene: 7. This CDR3 comprises 13 residues.